The 10 T cell receptor beta chains listed next were all sequenced from one sample in a study of radiation and T cells in renal cell carcinoma. Time point: blood 4 weeks post-SBRT, at nephrectomy. Treatment described: 15 Gy SBRT to primary tumor, nephrectomy 4 weeks later. Sequenced by immunoSEQ multiplex PCR; TCRdb stores in-frame clones only, minus some. The sample carries more than 60,000 clones, around 78% recorded once. The starting material was blood, obtained from a patient whose treatment included radiotherapy and nephrectomy. These receptors were taken from a woman aged 55-69 years with renal cell carcinoma.

The rearrangement joins TRBV5-4 to TRBJ1-1, with D unclear. The CDR3 totals 12 residues. Germline V gene sequence: CDR1 SGHNT, CDR2 YYREEE (reference sequence). With 2 bases removed from V and 4 bases from J, the gap between germline ends came to 6 bases. This CDR3 is CASSFQGTEAFF. In DNA, the CDR3 is TGTGCCAGCAGCTTTCAAGGCACTGAAGCTTTCTTT.

V and J are TRBV6-6 and TRBJ2-7; possible D gene TRBD2, 7 bases. CDR3 length: 14 residues. From germline, CDR1 is MNHNY and CDR2 SVGAGI (reference sequence). V was trimmed by 6 bases and J by 0 bases, leaving 12 bases between them. Here the CDR3 reads CASRQGGASYEQYF. For the CDR3, the DNA is TGTGCCAGCAGACAGGGAGGGGCCTCCTACGAGCAGTACTTC.

The CDR3 DNA is TGTGCCAGCACAGCAACAGTGACTAGCACAGATACGCAGTATTTT. Its protein is CASTATVTSTDTQYF. The chain is built from TRBV2 and TRBJ2-3; unclear D gene. Germline V CDR1 and CDR2: SNHLY, FYNNEI. V shed 7 bases and J shed 0 bases, with 14 bases lying between them. This CDR3 contains 15 residues.

This clone was observed a handful of times. This rearrangement joins TRBV5-6 to TRBJ1-1, with no clear D. The germline CDR1 and CDR2 sequences are SGHDT and YYEEEE. This CDR3 comprises 16 residues. V shed 4 bases and J shed 0 bases, with 16 bases lying between them. In DNA, the CDR3 is TGTGCCAGCAGCGTTGGCAGTGTTGGAGTGAACACTGAAGCTTTCTTT. Its protein is CASSVGSVGVNTEAFF.

This clone occurred once. An end of the junction differs from the germline gene, which may be a read error. The rearrangement links TRBV28 to TRBJ2-7; 7 nucleotides agree with TRBD1. Germline loops: CDR1 MDHEN, CDR2 SYDVKM. CDR3 length equals 16 residues. As DNA, the CDR3 is TGTGCCAGCAGTTTCTTCGGTGGCAGGACAGGCGTACGGATGCACTTC. It specifies CASSFFGGRTGVRMHF.

This sequence joins TRBV7-9 and TRBJ2-7; 7 bases are a match to TRBD1. CDR3 length: 16 amino acids. Per the germline V gene, CDR1 is SEHNR and CDR2 is FQNEAQ (reference sequence). The V segment lost 5 bases and the J segment 1 base; nucleotides outside the gene matches: 11. The CDR3 protein is CASSPSATGLSYEQYF. The CDR3 DNA follows: TGTGCCAGCAGCCCCTCCGCGACAGGGCTTTCCTACGAGCAGTACTTC.

As for this clone: This CDR3 is also generated by other DNA sequences in the sample. The chain joins TRBV2 to TRBJ2-1, with 10 bases aligning to TRBD2. The germline CDR1 and CDR2 sequences are SNHLY and FYNNEI. This CDR3 has 15 amino acids. With V trimmed by 7 bases and J by 8 bases, 11 bases remained unmatched. In DNA form, the CDR3 reads TGTGCCAGCACCCCGGGGGTAGCGGGGGGCCATGAGCAGTTCTTC. This codes for CASTPGVAGGHEQFF.

The chain has TRBV5-1 and TRBJ2-5; D is unclear. The CDR3 extends over 13 amino acids. V was trimmed by 4 bases and J by 3 bases, leaving 10 bases between them. From germline, CDR1 is SGHRS and CDR2 YFSETQ. The CDR3 reads CASSLRQKETQYF. CDR3 nucleotides: TGCGCCAGCAGCCTCAGGCAGAAAGAGACCCAGTACTTC.

The chain carries TRBV5-7 and TRBJ2-1; D may be TRBD2 (7 bases). TRBV5-7 is labeled an ORF, and its function is uncertain. Trimming removed 2 bases from V and 8 bases from J, with 17 bases in between. This CDR3 contains 15 residues. CDR3 in DNA: TGTGCCAGCAGCTTTTGGGAGGGGGGTCGCCATGAGCAGTTCTTC. Encoded protein: CASSFWEGGRHEQFF.

The chain carries TRBV19 and TRBJ2-2; no firm D call. The CDR3 contains 14 residues. Germline V gives CDR1 LNHDA, CDR2 SQIVND (reference sequence). Trimming removed 7 bases from V and 2 bases from J, with 11 bases in between. The CDR3 coding sequence is TGTGCCAGTATGAGTTGGCGTAACACCGGGGAGCTGTTTTTT. Its protein product is CASMSWRNTGELFF.